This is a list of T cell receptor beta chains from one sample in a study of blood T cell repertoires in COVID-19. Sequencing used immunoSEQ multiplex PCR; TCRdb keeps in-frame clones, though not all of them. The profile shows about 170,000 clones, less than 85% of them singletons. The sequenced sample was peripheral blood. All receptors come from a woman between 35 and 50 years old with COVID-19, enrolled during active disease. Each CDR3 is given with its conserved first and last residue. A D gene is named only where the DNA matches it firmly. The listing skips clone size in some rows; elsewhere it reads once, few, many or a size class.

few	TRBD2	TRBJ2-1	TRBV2	CASRSERGRDEQFF
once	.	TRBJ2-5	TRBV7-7	CASSFTSGEETQYF
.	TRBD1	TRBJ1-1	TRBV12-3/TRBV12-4	CASRRDRASFF
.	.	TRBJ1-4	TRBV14	CASSQDPPGRGFEHNEKLFF
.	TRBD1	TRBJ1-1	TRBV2	CASRPNWTGTEAFF
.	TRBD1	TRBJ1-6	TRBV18	CASSPGGQGGSPLHF
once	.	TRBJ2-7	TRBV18	CASSLTSEQYF
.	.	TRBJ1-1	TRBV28	CASSYQGGNTEAFF
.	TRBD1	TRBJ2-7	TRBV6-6	CASRPRDREGEQYF
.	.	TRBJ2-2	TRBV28	CASRKTFITGNTGELFF
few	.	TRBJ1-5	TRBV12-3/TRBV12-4	CASSTRGPQHF
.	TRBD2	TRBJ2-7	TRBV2	CASSVEREASYEQYF
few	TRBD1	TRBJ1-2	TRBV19	CASSIEGGQVNYGYTF
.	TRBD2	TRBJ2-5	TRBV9	CASSPGGYVAETQYF
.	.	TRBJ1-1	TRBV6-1	CASSELQGMSEAFF
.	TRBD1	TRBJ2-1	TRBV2	CASRSGGSYNEQFF
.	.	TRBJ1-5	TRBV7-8	CASSYMMSGGRNQPQHF
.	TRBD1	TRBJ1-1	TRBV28	CASSPWGQGWVSEAFF
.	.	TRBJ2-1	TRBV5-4	CASSPGGGTYNEQFF
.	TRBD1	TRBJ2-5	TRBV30	CAWSVQGRGKTQYF
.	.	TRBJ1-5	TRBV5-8	CASRRYSNQPQHF
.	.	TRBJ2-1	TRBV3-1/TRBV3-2	CASSRGYEQFF
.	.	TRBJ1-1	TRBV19	CASSMTGNTEAFF
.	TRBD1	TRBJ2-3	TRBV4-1	CASSQNRGTSTDTQYF
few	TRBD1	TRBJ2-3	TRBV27	CASSFSGQPFDTQYF
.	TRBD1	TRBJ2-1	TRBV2	CASNSGQLVNEQFF
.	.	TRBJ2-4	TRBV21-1	CASSKSGGPWVNIQYF
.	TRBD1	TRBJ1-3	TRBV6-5	CASSYYGTGGRNTIYF
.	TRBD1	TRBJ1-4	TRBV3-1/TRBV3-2	CASSQERTGWGEKLFF
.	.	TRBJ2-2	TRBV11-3	CASSYGGPGELFF
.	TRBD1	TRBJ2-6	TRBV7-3	CASSPRQGASGANVLTF
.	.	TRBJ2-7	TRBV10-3	CAISALGRAYEQYF
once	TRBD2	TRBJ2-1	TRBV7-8	CASGRGWRGGDQQFF
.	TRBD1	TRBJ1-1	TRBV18	CASSPLSRTGNTEAFF
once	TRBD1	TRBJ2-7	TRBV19	CASSRGQLSYEQYF
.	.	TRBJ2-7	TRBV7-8	CASSLAYADEQYF
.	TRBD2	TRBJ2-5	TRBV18	CASSPRAGGETQYF
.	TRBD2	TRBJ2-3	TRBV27	CASRQLTGGDTQYF
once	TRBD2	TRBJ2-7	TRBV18	CASSPSRGVSYEQYF
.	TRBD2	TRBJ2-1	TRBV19	CASRFAGGSEQFF
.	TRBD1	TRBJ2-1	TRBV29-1	CSIRGTNNEQFF